This is a list of T cell receptor beta chains from one sample in a study of control samples from healthy donors and cancer patients. Only in-frame clones appear in the TCRdb table, and some are missing; sequencing was by immunoSEQ multiplex PCR. The data show about 140,000 clones, about 90% seen once. The sequencing sample was made of blood. These receptors all come from a young man in good health. The CDR3 runs from the conserved cysteine through the conserved F or W. The D gene is left open where the match is weak. For some rows the clone size is stated as once, few or many, or as a class when expanded; others skip it.

v_call	clone_size	j_call	d_call	cdr3_nt	cdr3_aa
TRBV4-2	.	TRBJ2-1	TRBD2	TGTGCCAGCAGCCAAGGTAACAGCGGGGTGTACTCCTACAATGAGCAGTTCTTC	CASSQGNSGVYSYNEQFF
TRBV4-3	.	TRBJ1-5	.	TGCGCCAGCAGCCAAGACAGGGCAAGCAATCAGCCCCAGCATTTT	CASSQDRASNQPQHF
TRBV27	.	TRBJ1-5	.	TGTGCCAGCAGTTTGGTCGGGGGAGGGCAGCCCCAGCATTTT	CASSLVGGGQPQHF
TRBV6-5	.	TRBJ2-1	.	TGTGCCAGCAGCACACTAGGCAATGAGCAGTTCTTC	CASSTLGNEQFF
TRBV7-6	.	TRBJ2-3	TRBD2	TGTGCCAGCAGCTTAAGGCGAGCGGGGGGGCAAGCAGATACGCAGTATTTT	CASSLRRAGGQADTQYF
TRBV5-1	.	TRBJ1-1	.	TGCGCCAGCAGCCTGCAAGGACAGCAAGAAGCTTTCTTT	CASSLQGQQEAFF
TRBV3-1/TRBV3-2	.	TRBJ2-3	TRBD1	TGTGCCAGCAGCCAAGACCGGACAGGGGGCACAGATACGCAGTATTTT	CASSQDRTGGTDTQYF
TRBV3-1/TRBV3-2	.	TRBJ1-1	.	TGTGCCAGCAGCCAAGTCGGGGGGACGACTGAAGCTTTCTTT	CASSQVGGTTEAFF
TRBV12-3/TRBV12-4	.	TRBJ2-5	.	TGTGCCAGCAGCCTAGACGGGAAAGAGACCCAGTACTTC	CASSLDGKETQYF
TRBV4-2	.	TRBJ2-1	.	TGTGCCAGCAGCCAAAATAGGGGGGGGTACAATGAGCAGTTCTTC	CASSQNRGGYNEQFF
TRBV19	.	TRBJ2-3	.	TGTGCCAGTAGCTCGATGGGGGGTACAGATACGCAGTATTTT	CASSSMGGTDTQYF
TRBV6-5	.	TRBJ2-2	.	TGTGCCAGCAGTTACTCGAATTGGGACCACACCGGGGAGCTGTTTTTT	CASSYSNWDHTGELFF
TRBV4-1	once	TRBJ1-1	.	TGCGCCAGCAGCCAAGCGGTTCAGGGATTGAGCACTGAAGCTTTCTTT	CASSQAVQGLSTEAFF
TRBV28	.	TRBJ1-2	.	TGTGCCAGCAGGACAGTGGGAGGCTACACCTTC	CASRTVGGYTF
TRBV28	.	TRBJ2-7	TRBD1	TGTGCCAGCACCTTACTCAGGACAGGGCTCGACGAGCAGTACTTC	CASTLLRTGLDEQYF
TRBV4-1	.	TRBJ2-1	TRBD2	TGCGCCAGCAGCCAACCCACCGGGACTAGAGGTTTTATGGAGCAGTTCTTC	CASSQPTGTRGFMEQFF
TRBV5-1	.	TRBJ1-1	.	TGCGCCAGCAGCCCGGAAGCCTCGTACGGCACTGAAGCTTTCTTT	CASSPEASYGTEAFF
TRBV5-4	.	TRBJ2-5	TRBD2	TGTGCCAGCAGTTCTGGACTAGCCGGAGAGACCCAGTACTTC	CASSSGLAGETQYF
TRBV7-9	once	TRBJ1-6	TRBD1	TGTGTATCGGGACAGGAGAATTCACCCCTCCACTTT	CVSGQENSPLHF
TRBV3-1/TRBV3-2	once	TRBJ2-3	.	TGTGCCAGCAGCCAAGATTTTGCAGGCCCCCGCACAGATACGCAGTATTTT	CASSQDFAGPRTDTQYF
TRBV5-1	.	TRBJ1-5	.	TGCGCCAGCAGCTTGGGAACAGGGCAGCGCAATCAGCCCCAGCATTTT	CASSLGTGQRNQPQHF
TRBV6-5	.	TRBJ2-3	.	TGTGCCAGCAGAGACGGACAGAACACAGATACGCAGTATTTT	CASRDGQNTDTQYF
TRBV28	.	TRBJ1-5	TRBD1	TGTGCCAGCAGTTTTCGGACAGGGGCCAATCAGCCCCAGCATTTT	CASSFRTGANQPQHF
TRBV5-8	.	TRBJ1-6	.	TGTGCCAGCAGCTTGAACTCACCCCTCCACTTT	CASSLNSPLHF
TRBV19	.	TRBJ1-2	TRBD1	TGTGCCAGTAGTGAGGACAGGGGGCGCGGTGGCTACACCTTC	CASSEDRGRGGYTF
TRBV9	.	TRBJ2-3	.	TGTGCCAGCAGCGTAGTGGCCCTTTCTGGAACCCGCGGGCAGTATTTT	CASSVVALSGTRGQYF
TRBV5-4	.	TRBJ2-7	TRBD1	TGTGCCAGCAGCTCCGGACAGGGTCTTTACGAGCAGTACTTC	CASSSGQGLYEQYF
TRBV14	.	TRBJ2-7	.	TGTGCCAGCAGCCCCCTACTAGTCTACGAGCAGTACTTC	CASSPLLVYEQYF
TRBV5-1	.	TRBJ2-3	TRBD2	TGCGCCAGCAGCTTGGAACCAGCGGGGGGCACAGATACGCAGTATTTT	CASSLEPAGGTDTQYF
TRBV3-1/TRBV3-2	.	TRBJ2-5	.	TGTGCCAGCAGCTACCTCCAAGAGACCCAGTACTTC	CASSYLQETQYF
TRBV30	once	TRBJ2-7	.	TGTGCCTGGAGTCCGTCGACAGGATTCCCCTGGGAGCAGTACTTC	CAWSPSTGFPWEQYF
TRBV19	.	TRBJ1-5	TRBD1	TGTGCCAGTAGGGGACAGGGAGGCTGGGGGGGCAATCAGCCCCAGCATTTT	CASRGQGGWGGNQPQHF
TRBV6-5	.	TRBJ1-2	.	TGTGCCAGCAGAGGTCAGGGTTACCTTAACTATGGCTACACCTTC	CASRGQGYLNYGYTF
TRBV4-2	.	TRBJ1-2	.	TGTGCCAGCAGCCAAGCCCCGGCTAACTATGGCTACACCTTC	CASSQAPANYGYTF
TRBV4-2	.	TRBJ1-1	.	TGTGCCAGCAGCCAAGAGTGGGTCACTGAAGCTTTCTTT	CASSQEWVTEAFF
TRBV9	.	TRBJ2-7	.	TGTGCCAGCAGCGTAGACGGCGGGGTCGCCTACGAGCAGTACTTC	CASSVDGGVAYEQYF
TRBV1	.	TRBJ1-1	.	TGCACCAGCAGCCAAGAGAGTGTCAGGGTCGTCGCGAACACTGAAGCTTTCTTT	CTSSQESVRVVANTEAFF
TRBV11-2	once	TRBJ2-7	.	TGTGCCAGCAGCTTACGGGAGACCTACGAGCAGTACTTC	CASSLRETYEQYF
TRBV6-5	.	TRBJ2-2	.	TGTGCCAGCAGTCAGGGAACCGGGGAGCTGTTTTTT	CASSQGTGELFF
TRBV18	once	TRBJ2-7	TRBD1	TGTGCCAGCTCCCAGGGCGACAGGGGCTACGAGCAGTACTTC	CASSQGDRGYEQYF
TRBV27	few	TRBJ2-7	TRBD1	TGTGCCAGCAGTTTTGGGACAGGGCCCTACGAGCAGTACTTC	CASSFGTGPYEQYF
TRBV7-2	.	TRBJ2-5	.	TGTGCCAGCAGCTTAGGTTCAGCGGGAGAGACCCAGTACTTC	CASSLGSAGETQYF
TRBV7-6	.	TRBJ1-3	.	TGTGCCAGCAGCTTAGGGAAAAGCTCTGGAAACACCATATATTTT	CASSLGKSSGNTIYF
TRBV7-6	.	TRBJ2-7	.	TGTGCCAGCAGCTGGCAGGGGGGGCACGAGCAGTACTTC	CASSWQGGHEQYF
TRBV19	.	TRBJ1-2	.	TGTGCCAGTAGTATGCGGGGGGCAGCTAACTATGGCTACACCTTC	CASSMRGAANYGYTF
TRBV13	.	TRBJ2-1	TRBD1	TGTGCCAGCAGCTTAGGCCACGGGGACAGGGGGAGGCATGAGCAGTTCTTC	CASSLGHGDRGRHEQFF
TRBV7-3	.	TRBJ1-5	.	TGTGCCAGCAGCTTGGGGACGTATCAGCCCCAGCATTTT	CASSLGTYQPQHF
TRBV3-1/TRBV3-2	.	TRBJ2-5	.	TGTGCCAGCAGCCAAGATATCGAGGCAGGGCCATGGGAGACCCAGTACTTC	CASSQDIEAGPWETQYF
TRBV28	few	TRBJ2-2	.	TGTGCCAGCAGCGTCAGCGGAACCGGGGAGCTGTTTTTT	CASSVSGTGELFF
TRBV7-3	.	TRBJ1-2	.	TGTGCCAGCAGCTCCCAGGAGGACTATGGCTACACCTTC	CASSSQEDYGYTF
TRBV5-1	.	TRBJ2-7	.	TGCGCCAGCAGCTTCAGGGAGGCTCACGAGCAGTACTTC	CASSFREAHEQYF
TRBV10-3	once	TRBJ1-1	TRBD1	TGTGCCATCAGGGCAGGGGGCCCTAGCTCTGAAGCTTTCTTT	CAIRAGGPSSEAFF
TRBV4-2	.	TRBJ2-7	TRBD1	TGTGCCAGCAGCCAAGTGGGACAGGGGGCCTACGAGCAGTACTTC	CASSQVGQGAYEQYF
TRBV5-1	.	TRBJ2-7	.	TGCGCCAGCAGCCTGGGACTTAGCACCTACGAGCAGTACTTC	CASSLGLSTYEQYF
TRBV3-1/TRBV3-2	.	TRBJ2-5	.	TGTGCCAGCAGCCAAGTTTGGGAAGAGACCCAGTACTTC	CASSQVWEETQYF
TRBV9	.	TRBJ2-3	.	TGTGCCAGCAGCGTAGAGGGTAGCTGGGAGGATACGCAGTATTTT	CASSVEGSWEDTQYF
TRBV19	.	TRBJ2-1	TRBD1	TGTGCCAGTAGTAGCGACAGGGACCATGAGCAGTTCTTC	CASSSDRDHEQFF
TRBV5-6	.	TRBJ1-1	.	TGTGCCAGCAGCTTTAGACGGGAAGCTTTCTTT	CASSFRREAFF
TRBV7-9	.	TRBJ2-5	TRBD1	TGTGCCAGCAGCTCCAATAAGGGGGCCGGTGAGACCCAGTACTTC	CASSSNKGAGETQYF